Presented here are 24 T cell receptor beta chains from one specimen sequenced in a study of cytomegalovirus exposure and HLA in healthy donors. Researchers ran the PCR with 60 Vbeta and 13 Jbeta primers. Produced via immunoSEQ multiplex PCR; TCRdb's table is partial and in-frame only. The sample holds roughly 200,000 clones, 70% to 90% seen once. Source material: PBMCs. These receptors all come from a woman aged 50 to 65 in good health and CMV-seronegative.

The chain uses TRBV27 and TRBJ1-1; TRBD1 agrees at 10 bases. The V segment lost 6 bases and the J segment 1 base; nucleotides outside the gene matches: 8. Germline CDR1 MNHEY, CDR2 SMNVEV (reference sequence). The CDR3 runs to 16 residues. CDR3 bases: TGTGCCAGCAGGGTCCCGGGACAGGGGCCGAACACTGAAGCTTTCTTT. Translated: CASRVPGQGPNTEAFF.

The CDR3 reads CASHGQGEGGYQPQHF. DNA for the CDR3: TGTGCCAGCCACGGACAGGGGGAGGGTGGTTATCAGCCCCAGCATTTT. J is TRBJ1-5 and V is TRBV28; 10 nucleotides line up with TRBD1. The length of the CDR3 is 16 residues. The V and J ends lost 8 bases and 5 bases, in that order; junction bases with no gene match: 12. The germline V gene encodes CDR1 MDHEN and CDR2 SYDVKM.

The chain combines TRBV6-1 with TRBJ1-2; TRBD1 matches at 7 bases. The CDR3 spans 16 residues. CDR1 MNHNS and CDR2 SASEGT come from the germline V gene. V was pared by 1 base and J by 2 bases, with 7 bases of the junction left unmatched. CDR3 sequence reads: CASSEGIGTDNYGYTF. In DNA form, the CDR3 reads TGTGCCAGCAGTGAAGGGATAGGGACAGACAACTATGGCTACACCTTC.

This clone showed up just once. The chain employs TRBV5-8 and TRBJ1-3; D perhaps matches TRBD1 (6 bases). The V gene's germline CDR1 is SGHTS and CDR2 YDEGEE. This CDR3 contains 14 residues. V shed 2 bases and J shed 2 bases, with 8 bases lying between them. CDR3 sequence reads: CASSFTGTGNTIYF. The CDR3 bases are TGTGCCAGCAGCTTCACAGGGACTGGAAACACCATATATTTT. Complete variable domain (other parts from reference TRBV5-8 and TRBJ1-3): EAGVTQSPTHLIKTRGQQATLRCSPISGHTSVYWYQQALGLGLQFLLWYDEGEERNRGNFPPRFSGRQFPNYSSELNVNALELEDSALYLCASSFTGTGNTIYFGEGSWLTVV.

This clone occurred once. The chain links TRBV28 to TRBJ1-1; 8 bases line up with TRBD1. V gave up 8 bases and J gave up 1 base; unmatched junction bases: 9. The CDR3 has 15 amino acids. CDR1 is MDHEN, CDR2 SYDVKM, per germline. CDR3 nucleotide sequence: TGTGCCAGCCTTCCTAGGACAGGGAGGAACACTGAAGCTTTCTTT. The encoded protein is CASLPRTGRNTEAFF.

This clone was observed a few times. The chain links TRBV11-2 to TRBJ1-2, with 8 positions matching TRBD1. Germline V CDR1 and CDR2: SGHAT, FQNNGV. The trim removed 5 bases at V and 7 bases at J, leaving 9 bases unmatched. The CDR3 runs 14 residues. CDR3 in DNA: TGTGCCAGCAGCATCGGACAGGGTGGGTGTGGCTACACCTTC. Its translation: CASSIGQGGCGYTF.

The chain recombines TRBV30 with TRBJ1-2; 7 bases align to TRBD1. The germline CDR1 and CDR2 sequences are GTSNPN and SVGIG (reference sequence). V trimming: 0 bases; J trimming: 4 bases; junction bases outside the gene matches: 5. There are 14 residues in the CDR3. CDR3 sequence reads: CAWSVWDSPYGYTF. In nucleotides, the CDR3 is TGTGCCTGGAGTGTATGGGACAGTCCCTATGGCTACACCTTC. The variable domain in full, completed from reference TRBV30 and TRBJ1-2, reads SQTIHQWPATLVQPVGSPLSLECTVEGTSNPNLYWYRQAAGRGLQLLFYSVGIGQISSEVPQNLSASRPQDRQFILSSKKLLLSDSGFYLCAWSVWDSPYGYTFGSGTRLTVV.

The chain has TRBV28 and TRBJ1-1; tentatively, D is TRBD1 (6 bases). The V and J ends lost 7 bases and 1 base respectively, with 19 bases between them. The CDR3 is made up of 16 amino acids. The V gene's germline CDR1 is MDHEN and CDR2 SYDVKM. The CDR3 is CASINGGLVGNTEAFF. The CDR3 DNA is TGTGCCAGCATCAATGGGGGCCTTGTCGGGAACACTGAAGCTTTCTTT.

This clone was picked up a small number of times. V is TRBV6-5 and J is TRBJ1-1; unclear D gene. Trimming stripped 6 bases from V and 4 bases from J, with 18 bases between. Germline V gene lookup returns CDR1 MNHEY and CDR2 SVGAGI. The CDR3 totals 15 residues. This chain's CDR3 is CASSGLSLLGTEAFF. CDR3 bases: TGTGCCAGCAGCGGACTTTCGTTACTGGGCACTGAAGCTTTCTTT.

V is TRBV27 and J is TRBJ2-7; 11 bases are a match to TRBD1. Germline assignment: CDR1 MNHEY and CDR2 SMNVEV (reference sequence). V was pared by 4 bases and J by 1 base, with 6 bases of the junction left unmatched. This CDR3 has 16 amino acids. The DNA for the CDR3 is TGTGCCAGCAGTTCATCCGGGACAGGGGGATCCTACGAGCAGTACTTC. The encoded protein is CASSSSGTGGSYEQYF.

The gene calls are TRBV6-1 and TRBJ2-5; the match to TRBD1 covers 7 bases. V lost 11 bases, J lost 5 bases, and 11 bases stayed unmatched. Germline V lookup: CDR1 MNHNS, CDR2 SASEGT. This CDR3 spans 13 amino acids. The CDR3 loop reads CACDRDFGETQYF. The CDR3 DNA sequence: TGTGCCTGCGACAGGGATTTCGGGGAGACCCAGTACTTC.

This sequence joins TRBV13 and TRBJ2-1; D unresolved. The CDR3 sequence is 15 residues long. Germline loops: CDR1 PRHDT, CDR2 FYEKMQ (reference sequence). Trimming took off 2 bases at V and 8 bases at J, with 16 bases between the two ends. DNA for the CDR3: TGTGCCAGCAGCTTATACCTGTCGGTACGGGATGAGCAGTTCTTC. It yields the protein CASSLYLSVRDEQFF.

The chain links TRBV27 to TRBJ2-5; 8 bases match TRBD2. The J segment lost 1 base and the V segment lost 4 bases, leaving 8 bases of the junction unmatched. Germline V gives CDR1 MNHEY, CDR2 SMNVEV (reference sequence). There are 16 residues in the CDR3. CDR3 DNA sequence: TGTGCCAGCAGTTCCGAGGCGGGAGGACCCCAAGAGACCCAGTACTTC. Protein product: CASSSEAGGPQETQYF.

This rearrangement joins TRBV11-1 to TRBJ1-2, with a tentative D call TRBD1 (6 bases). The CDR3 length is 17 residues. Per germline, CDR1 SGHAT and CDR2 FQDESV (reference sequence). V dropped 5 bases and J dropped 5 bases, with 24 bases sitting between them. The DNA of the CDR3 is TGTGCCAGCAGCGTCGGGACACAAGTTGGGAGTTGGTATGGCTACACCTTC. Its protein product is CASSVGTQVGSWYGYTF.

V gene TRBV28 combines with J gene TRBJ1-1; TRBD1 matches 11 bases. Germline loops: CDR1 MDHEN, CDR2 SYDVKM. CDR3 length: 14 amino acids. The ends lost 6 bases at V and 7 bases at J; junction bases unmatched: 7. The CDR3 bases are TGTGCCAGCAGACCCGGGACAGGGGGGATTGAAGCTTTCTTT. Translated: CASRPGTGGIEAFF.

This clone was detected only a few times. The chain links TRBV29-1 to TRBJ1-1, with D tentatively TRBD1 (5 bases). The CDR3 sequence is 11 residues long. Germline V CDR1 and CDR2: SQVTM, ANQGSEA. Trimming removed 6 bases from V and 11 bases from J, with 16 bases in between. The CDR3 coding sequence is TGCAGCGTAACTACGGGGGTTGCCGCTTTCTTT. Its translation: CSVTTGVAAFF.

V is TRBV18 and J is TRBJ2-7; 16 bases fit TRBD2. With V trimmed by 2 bases and J by 3 bases, 7 bases remained unmatched. Germline CDR1 is KGHSH and CDR2 is LQKENI. The CDR3 has 18 amino acids. This chain's CDR3 is CASSPGTSGREPFYEQYF. DNA of the CDR3: TGTGCCAGCTCACCAGGGACTAGCGGGAGGGAACCCTTCTACGAGCAGTACTTC.

The chain combines TRBV6-5 with TRBJ2-3; D might be TRBD1 (5 bases). With 0 bases removed from V and 2 bases from J, the gap between germline ends came to 12 bases. The CDR3 is 16 amino acids. CDR1 MNHEY and CDR2 SVGAGI come from the germline V gene. CDR3 DNA: TGTGCCAGCAGTTACTCAGTCAGGGTATACACAGATACGCAGTATTTT. Translation: CASSYSVRVYTDTQYF.

The rearrangement uses TRBV18 and TRBJ1-3; no firm D call. Trimming removed 0 bases at V and 3 bases at J, with 15 bases between. Germline V lookup: CDR1 KGHSH, CDR2 LQKENI. This CDR3 spans 17 amino acids. The CDR3 DNA sequence: TGTGCCAGCTCACCACCCGGTATACCTGCTAGTGGAAACACCATATATTTT. This gives the protein CASSPPGIPASGNTIYF.

The genes are TRBV19 and TRBJ2-7, with unresolved D. Per germline, CDR1 LNHDA and CDR2 SQIVND (reference sequence). With 6 bases removed from V and 4 bases from J, the gap between germline ends came to 10 bases. The CDR3 has 12 residues. The CDR3 DNA sequence: TGTGCCAGTAGCGTTGGCAGTTACGAGCAGTACTTC. Translation: CASSVGSYEQYF.

This clone is a singleton in its sample. This chain connects TRBV4-3 to TRBJ2-7; 11 positions agree with TRBD2. J was trimmed by 5 bases and V by 0 bases; bases with no gene match: 12. The CDR3 extends over 18 amino acids. Germline V gives CDR1 LGHNA, CDR2 YSLEER. CDR3 amino acids: CASSQDYPILLAGDEQYF. The DNA of the CDR3 is TGCGCCAGCAGCCAAGATTACCCGATACTACTAGCGGGAGACGAGCAGTACTTC.

The rearrangement joins TRBV5-1 to TRBJ1-2; a possible D gene is TRBD1 (5 bases). The V and J ends lost 0 bases and 0 bases respectively, with 9 bases between them. The CDR3 is 15 residues long. Germline CDR1 is SGHRS and CDR2 is YFSETQ. The DNA for the CDR3 is TGCGCCAGCAGCTTGGTCGGACATTCTAACTATGGCTACACCTTC. Protein: CASSLVGHSNYGYTF.

The chain combines TRBV11-2 with TRBJ1-5; D might be TRBD1 (5 bases). Germline CDR1 reads SGHAT; CDR2 reads FQNNGV. The CDR3 extends over 14 amino acids. The V and J ends lost 3 bases and 2 bases respectively, with 8 bases between them. The CDR3 nucleotides read TGTGCCAGCAGCTTTCAGGGTGGCAATCAGCCCCAGCATTTT. Encoded protein: CASSFQGGNQPQHF.

The gene calls are TRBV5-4 and TRBJ1-4, with D possibly TRBD1 on 5 matching bases. V was clipped by 7 bases and J by 8 bases, with 12 bases between them. Per germline, CDR1 SGHNT and CDR2 YYREEE (reference sequence). CDR3 length: 12 residues. CDR3 bases: TGTGCCAGCCAAATACGGGGGGAAAAACTGTTTTTT. Translation: CASQIRGEKLFF.